Shown below are 30 T cell receptor beta chains from a single sample sequenced in a study of human T cells and chemical hapten exposure. TCRdb analysed the 5' RACE reads with MiXCR anew, one entry per CDR3 protein. The repertoire includes tens of thousands of distinct CDR3 sequences, roughly 8.4% of them detected once, and 2% to 2.5% sits in the top ten. The study extracted total RNA from unfractionated whole blood. Receptor source: a male donor in good health.

About this clonotype itself: This could be a read error, since a much larger clone is one nucleotide away. The chain carries TRBV10-3 and TRBJ2-5, with D hard to call. V was pared by 0 bases and J by 4 bases, with 9 bases between. The CDR3 totals 14 residues. Germline values: CDR1 ENHRY, CDR2 SYGVKD. The CDR3 sequence is CAISESENAETQYF. CDR3 DNA sequence: TGTGCCATCAGTGAGTCGGAGAACGCAGAGACCCAGTACTTC.

This clonotype was seen only a few times. The chain has TRBV4-2 and TRBJ2-7; TRBD1 or TRBD2 may be the D gene (5 bases each). This CDR3 is 15 amino acids long. V shed 0 bases and J shed 1 base, with 10 bases lying between them. The V gene's germline CDR1 is LGHNA and CDR2 YNFKEQ. The CDR3 loop is CASSQDWDGSYEQYF. As DNA, the CDR3 is TGTGCCAGCAGCCAAGATTGGGACGGATCCTACGAGCAGTACTTC.

This clonotype was counted at least ten times. The chain joins TRBV4-1 to TRBJ1-1; D remains unclear. CDR1 and CDR2 (germline): MGHRA, YSYEKL. Trimming removed 0 bases from V and 0 bases from J, with 5 bases in between. The CDR3 extends over 14 amino acids. This CDR3 is CASSQEELNTEAFF. Written as DNA, the CDR3 is TGCGCCAGCAGCCAAGAGGAGCTGAACACTGAAGCTTTCTTT.

The chain couples TRBV27 to TRBJ1-6, with D hard to call. This CDR3 comprises 16 residues. V lost 1 base to trimming and J lost 4 bases, with 11 bases between them. The germline CDR1 and CDR2 sequences are MNHEY and SMNVEV (reference sequence). CDR3 sequence (DNA): TGTGCCAGCAGTTTATATCCAGACCTATATAATTCACCCCTCCACTTT. This translates into CASSLYPDLYNSPLHF.

The chain is built from TRBV27 and TRBJ2-7; 11 nucleotides align to TRBD1. The CDR3 extends over 16 amino acids. The junction had 4 bases not matched to a gene; V was cut back by 0 bases and J by 3 bases. Per the germline V gene, CDR1 is MNHEY and CDR2 is SMNVEV (reference sequence). DNA of the CDR3: TGTGCCAGCAGTTTATCGGGACAGGGGGACCGCTACGAGCAGTACTTC. This encodes CASSLSGQGDRYEQYF.

The rearrangement joins TRBV11-2 to TRBJ2-2; 16 bases agree with TRBD2. This CDR3 is built from 18 residues. Looked up from germline, CDR1 is SGHAT and CDR2 is FQNNGV. Trimming removed 5 bases from V and 7 bases from J; junction bases left unmatched: 10. CDR3: CASSVAGTSGRASGELFF. The CDR3, as DNA: TGTGCCAGCAGCGTCGCCGGGACTAGCGGGAGGGCGAGCGGGGAGCTGTTTTTT.

This clonotype came up a few times. The V gene is TRBV5-1, the J gene TRBJ2-3, with D uncertain. Germline assignment: CDR1 SGHRS and CDR2 YFSETQ. Trimming cost V 3 bases and J 5 bases, with 4 bases left between them. This CDR3 spans 11 amino acids. DNA of the CDR3: TGCGCCAGCAGCTCCCAAGATACGCAGTATTTT. This sequence encodes CASSSQDTQYF.

Note on this clonotype: A much larger clone lies one base from this, so it may be a read error. The chain joins TRBV12-3 or TRBV12-4 to TRBJ2-1, with 7 bases fitting TRBD1. This CDR3 has 14 amino acids. The CDR3 DNA reads TGTGCCAGCAGTTTCCAGGGGGTCTTCAATGTGCAGTTCTTC. It encodes CASSFQGVFNVQFF.

This clonotype was counted many times. The rearrangement joins TRBV7-9 to TRBJ2-5; no definite D call. Germline values: CDR1 SEHNR, CDR2 FQNEAQ (reference sequence). There are 13 residues in the CDR3. Trimming left V 5 bases short and J 2 bases short, with 9 bases between. In nucleotides, the CDR3 is TGTGCCAGCAGCCCGCTCGAGCAAGAGACCCAGTACTTC. It specifies CASSPLEQETQYF.

This clonotype was counted only a few times. The chain combines TRBV7-9 with TRBJ1-6; unclear D gene. Germline V lookup: CDR1 SEHNR, CDR2 FQNEAQ (reference sequence). CDR3 length: 16 residues. V lost 0 bases, J lost 5 bases, and 11 bases lay in between. This CDR3 reads CASSLAPGRNNSPLHF. CDR3 DNA: TGTGCCAGCAGCTTAGCGCCCGGGAGAAATAATTCACCCCTCCACTTT.

The chain links TRBV27 to TRBJ1-1; possible D gene TRBD1, 6 bases. Between the trimmed V and J ends, which lost 6 bases and 8 bases, there was a span of 13 bases. The CDR3 extends over 12 amino acids. Germline values: CDR1 MNHEY, CDR2 SMNVEV (reference sequence). CDR3 in DNA: TGTGCCAGCAGCAGAGGGGGGGACGAAGCTTTCTTT. Its translation is CASSRGGDEAFF.

This clonotype was seen a few times. The V call is TRBV7-2, the J call TRBJ2-3; D gene ambiguous. V was shortened by 1 base and J by 0 bases, with 11 bases between the two germline ends. The CDR3 covers 16 residues. CDR1 SGHTA and CDR2 FQGNSA come from the germline V gene. In nucleotides, the CDR3 is TGTGCCAGCAGCTTAGTTCGAGGAGCTAGCACAGATACGCAGTATTTT. It is translated as CASSLVRGASTDTQYF.

This clonotype has at least ten counts. The chain combines TRBV7-8 with TRBJ2-3, with 16 positions matching TRBD2. Germline values: CDR1 SGHVS, CDR2 FQNEAQ. V shed 5 bases, J shed 7 bases, and the junction held 9 bases outside the gene matches. The CDR3 extends over 17 amino acids. CDR3 sequence (DNA): TGTGCCAGCAGCCCGTGGGGACTAGCGGGGGGGCCTAATACGCAGTATTTT. It codes for CASSPWGLAGGPNTQYF.

V gene TRBV7-2 combines with J gene TRBJ2-7; 7 nucleotides agree with TRBD2. The CDR3 runs 15 residues. Germline assignment: CDR1 SGHTA and CDR2 FQGNSA. V lost 4 bases and J lost 4; bases outside the gene matches: 10. This CDR3 is CASSSASTSSYEQYF. The CDR3 region has the DNA TGTGCCAGCAGCTCCGCGTCGACTAGCAGTTACGAGCAGTACTTC.

This clonotype was picked up a small number of times. This sequence joins TRBV2 and TRBJ1-2; D may be TRBD1 (5 bases). V was shortened by 7 bases and J by 2 bases, with 14 bases between the two germline ends. This CDR3 spans 14 amino acids. Germline V CDR1 and CDR2: SNHLY, FYNNEI. The CDR3 nucleotides are TGTGCCAGCATCGGGCAGGGAAAAAACTATGGCTACACCTTC. Translating gives CASIGQGKNYGYTF.

For the CDR3, the DNA is TGTGCCAGCAGCTTCCGACTAGCGGGAGCCTACAATGAGCAGTTCTTC. Protein: CASSFRLAGAYNEQFF. The chain joins TRBV7-2 to TRBJ2-1; 12 positions match TRBD2. The CDR3 runs to 16 residues. V was clipped by 3 bases and J by 2 bases; unmatched bases: 2. The germline V gene has CDR1 SGHTA and CDR2 FQGNSA.

This clonotype was seen ten or more times. The rearrangement joins TRBV2 to TRBJ2-1, with 11 bases identical to TRBD2. V gave up 6 bases and J gave up 2 bases; unmatched junction bases: 3. This CDR3 is 15 amino acids long. Germline V gene sequence: CDR1 SNHLY, CDR2 FYNNEI. In nucleotides, the CDR3 is TGTGCCAGCAGGCCGGGACTAGCGGCCTACAATGAGCAGTTCTTC. This encodes CASRPGLAAYNEQFF.

This clonotype appeared many times. The genes are TRBV29-1 and TRBJ2-7; D unresolved. Trimming took 0 bases from V and 0 from J, leaving 9 bases between them. Germline CDR1 and CDR2: SQVTM and ANQGSEA. The CDR3 totals 14 residues. The CDR3 nucleotides are TGCAGCGTTGAAGATACCGGCCGCTCCTACGAGCAGTACTTC. It specifies CSVEDTGRSYEQYF.

This clonotype occurred many times. V usage is TRBV3-1 and J usage is TRBJ2-7, with D perhaps matching TRBD1 or TRBD2 (5 bases each). Between the trimmed V and J ends, which lost 4 bases and 2 bases, there was a span of 12 bases. The CDR3 has 14 amino acids. CDR1 is LGHDT and CDR2 is YNNKEL in the germline V gene (reference sequence). Here the CDR3 DNA reads TGTGCCAGCAGCCCGCCCGGGGACCCCTACGAGCAGTACTTC. Amino acids: CASSPPGDPYEQYF.

The V and J genes are TRBV12-5 and TRBJ1-5; 10 bases are shared with TRBD1. The V and J ends lost 5 bases and 9 bases, in that order; junction bases with no gene match: 7. The CDR3 runs 14 residues. CDR1 and CDR2 from the germline V gene are LGHNT and FRNRAP. The CDR3 loop reads CASGQGQGRGPQHF. The CDR3 coding sequence is TGTGCTAGTGGTCAGGGACAGGGGAGGGGGCCCCAGCATTTT.

The chain recombines TRBV18 with TRBJ2-3; D is possibly TRBD1 or TRBD2 (6 bases each). The V gene's germline CDR1 is KGHSH and CDR2 LQKENI. Deletions cut 3 bases from V and 2 bases from J, with 18 bases between. The CDR3 is made up of 17 amino acids. DNA of the CDR3: TGTGCCAGCTCACCTTCACCCAGAGGGGGGAACACAGATACGCAGTATTTT. This encodes CASSPSPRGGNTDTQYF. Complete variable domain (other parts from reference TRBV18 and TRBJ2-3): NAGVMQNPRHLVRRRGQEARLRCSPMKGHSHVYWYRQLPEEGLKFMVYLQKENIIDESGMPKERFSAEFPKEGPSILRIQQVVRGDSAAYFCASSPSPRGGNTDTQYFGPGTRLTVL.

The V call is TRBV3-1, the J call TRBJ2-2; D is unclear. The CDR3 has 13 amino acids. From germline, CDR1 is LGHDT and CDR2 YNNKEL (reference sequence). With 10 bases removed from V and 8 bases from J, the gap between germline ends came to 17 bases. CDR3 DNA sequence: TGTGCCACAGCCCCGAGCTCAGGTGGGGAGCTGTTTTTT. Protein product: CATAPSSGGELFF.

This clonotype was detected only a few times. V usage is TRBV29-1 and J usage is TRBJ2-1; weak D call: TRBD1 (5 bases). Germline assignment: CDR1 SQVTM and CDR2 ANQGSEA. The ends were cut back, 6 bases at V and 4 bases at J, with 7 bases in the middle. There are 11 residues in the CDR3. This chain's CDR3 is CSVHRYNEQFF. In DNA, the CDR3 is TGCAGCGTCCACAGGTACAATGAGCAGTTCTTC.

This clonotype was counted ten times or more. J is TRBJ2-4 and V is TRBV20-1; D is unresolved. V lost 6 bases, J lost 8 bases, and 23 bases lay in between. The V gene's germline CDR1 is DFQATT and CDR2 SNEGSKA (reference sequence). The CDR3 spans 15 residues. CDR3 bases: TGCAGTGCCCCCCCATATGTGGGCGAAGTGTACATTCAGTACTTC. It encodes CSAPPYVGEVYIQYF.

Ten or more counts support this clonotype. This chain uses TRBV14 with TRBJ2-1, with 8 bases lining up with TRBD2. V trimming: 0 bases; J trimming: 6 bases; junction bases outside the gene matches: 7. Germline-derived CDR1 and CDR2 are SGHDN and FVKESK. This CDR3 has 16 residues. CDR3 in amino acids: CASSQDWTLAGNEQFF. The CDR3 nucleotides are TGTGCCAGCAGCCAAGATTGGACTCTAGCGGGCAATGAGCAGTTCTTC.

J is TRBJ2-5 and V is TRBV20-1; 15 bases agree with TRBD2. CDR3 size: 15 residues. With 5 bases clipped from V and 4 bases from J, the junction kept 5 bases outside the gene matches. Looked up from germline, CDR1 is DFQATT and CDR2 is SNEGSKA (reference sequence). The CDR3 sequence is CSAEEGLAGGETQYF. The DNA of the CDR3 is TGCAGTGCTGAAGAGGGACTAGCGGGGGGAGAGACCCAGTACTTC.

This clonotype appeared many times. This chain links TRBV20-1 with TRBJ2-3, with 8 bases fitting TRBD2. Germline trimming cut 1 base from V and 0 bases from J; bases unmatched to any gene: 3. Germline CDR1 reads DFQATT; CDR2 reads SNEGSKA (reference sequence). The length of the CDR3 is 15 residues. CDR3 region: CSARGLANSTDTQYF. The DNA for the CDR3 is TGCAGTGCTAGAGGACTAGCGAATAGCACAGATACGCAGTATTTT.

V and J are TRBV5-1 and TRBJ2-7, with 9 nucleotides matching TRBD1. CDR1 is SGHRS and CDR2 is YFSETQ in the germline V gene. V dropped 7 bases and J dropped 3; count of bases not matched to a gene: 8. This CDR3 comprises 14 residues. This chain's CDR3 is CASRTGTGNYEQYF. CDR3 sequence (DNA): TGCGCCAGCCGGACCGGGACAGGGAACTACGAGCAGTACTTC.

This clonotype was observed a few times. The V gene is TRBV20-1, the J gene TRBJ1-1, with D possibly TRBD1 on 5 matching bases. Germline CDR1 reads DFQATT; CDR2 reads SNEGSKA (reference sequence). CDR3 length equals 15 residues. Trimming stripped 3 bases from V and 1 base from J, with 15 bases between. CDR3 amino acids: CSASSGTIENTEAFF. CDR3 DNA sequence: TGCAGTGCTAGTTCCGGGACTATAGAGAACACTGAAGCTTTCTTT.

As to this clonotype: Given the absence of the conserved phenylalanine or tryptophan at the CDR3 end, a read error is likely. The gene calls are TRBV12-3 or TRBV12-4 and TRBJ2-7, with D hard to call. The ends were cut back, 6 bases at V and 6 bases at J, with 21 bases in the middle. The CDR3 totals 15 residues. The CDR3 is CASSGRFKEWGEQYL. CDR3 DNA sequence: TGTGCCAGCAGCGGACGGTTCAAGGAATGGGGCGAGCAGTACTTA.